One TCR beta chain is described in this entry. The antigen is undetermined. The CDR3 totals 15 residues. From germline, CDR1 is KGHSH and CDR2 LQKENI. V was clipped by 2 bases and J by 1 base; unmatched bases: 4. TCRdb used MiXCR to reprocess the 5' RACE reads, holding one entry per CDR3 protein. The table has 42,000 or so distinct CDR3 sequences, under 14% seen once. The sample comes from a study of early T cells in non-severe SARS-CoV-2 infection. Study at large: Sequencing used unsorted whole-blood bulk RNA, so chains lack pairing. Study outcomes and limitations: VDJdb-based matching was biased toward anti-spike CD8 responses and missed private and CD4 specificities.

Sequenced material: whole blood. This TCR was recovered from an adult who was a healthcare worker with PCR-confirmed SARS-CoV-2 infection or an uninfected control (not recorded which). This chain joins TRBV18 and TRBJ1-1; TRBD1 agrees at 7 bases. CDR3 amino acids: CASSPRTGTNTEAFF. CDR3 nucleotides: TGTGCCAGCTCACCAAGGACAGGAACGAACACTGAAGCTTTCTTT.